Below are 10 T cell receptor beta chains sequenced from a single sample in a study of blood T cells in healthy people across ages. A second about 7 to 12 cycle PCR used barcoded and J-beta primers. TCRdb ran MiXCR on the 5' RACE reads and lists one entry per CDR3 protein. There are roughly 800,000 distinct CDR3 sequences in the sample; roughly 35% occur only once, and over 10% lies in the top ten. The sample comprised blood. The source of these receptors is a man aged 18 to 29 in good health.

This clonotype was found a few times. V and J are TRBV20-1 and TRBJ1-5; D perhaps matches TRBD1 (6 bases). V lost 0 bases and J lost 9, with 18 bases in between. This CDR3 comprises 15 residues. CDR1 is DFQATT and CDR2 is SNEGSKA in the germline V gene (reference sequence). The chain's CDR3 is CSARDPGVRGGPQHF. The CDR3 bases are TGCAGTGCTAGAGATCCCGGGGTCAGGGGAGGGCCCCAGCATTTT.

This chain's CDR3 is CAISESGVAGGYEQYF. The CDR3 coding sequence is TGTGCCATCAGTGAGTCAGGAGTAGCGGGAGGGTACGAGCAGTACTTC. This chain uses TRBV10-3 with TRBJ2-4, with 11 bases lining up with TRBD2. The DNA end favors TRBJ2-7, so the J call may be wrong. CDR3 length equals 16 residues. Germline values: CDR1 ENHRY, CDR2 SYGVKD.

The chain is built from TRBV7-3 and TRBJ1-1; 9 bases are a match to TRBD1. The CDR3 has 14 residues. Germline assignment: CDR1 SGHTA and CDR2 FQGTGA. The V and J ends lost 5 bases and 6 bases, in that order; junction bases with no gene match: 7. CDR3 sequence: CASSPGQGGSEAFF. CDR3 in DNA: TGTGCCAGCAGCCCGGGACAGGGAGGCTCTGAAGCTTTCTTT.

This clonotype was recorded many times. This chain uses TRBV14 with TRBJ2-3, with D possibly matching TRBD2 (5 bases). Germline V CDR1 and CDR2: SGHDN, FVKESK. The CDR3 contains 14 residues. Trimming took off 4 bases at V and 4 bases at J, with 12 bases between the two ends. The DNA for the CDR3 is TGTGCCAGCAGCCTGTCGGGGAGCCCAGATACGCAGTATTTT. Residues: CASSLSGSPDTQYF.

The V and J genes are TRBV4-2 and TRBJ2-3; 11 bases fit TRBD2. Trimming took 0 bases from V and 5 from J; bases not matched to a gene: 10. The CDR3 has 18 amino acids. Looked up from germline, CDR1 is LGHNA and CDR2 is YNFKEQ. The DNA of the CDR3 is TGTGCCAGCAGCCAAGATATTCTTAGCGGGGGGGCCAGAGATACGCAGTATTTT. Protein sequence: CASSQDILSGGARDTQYF.

The chain recombines TRBV20-1 with TRBJ1-4, with a tentative D call TRBD1 (6 bases). Looked up from germline, CDR1 is DFQATT and CDR2 is SNEGSKA (reference sequence). This CDR3 has 15 amino acids. V was clipped by 4 bases and J by 7 bases, with 19 bases between them. Written as DNA, the CDR3 is TGCAGTGCTACAGTGGGGGCGGATAATAGTGAAAAACTGTTTTTT. This sequence encodes CSATVGADNSEKLFF.

This chain joins TRBV14 and TRBJ2-6; D remains ambiguous. The CDR3 sequence is 17 residues long. V was pared by 1 base and J by 4 bases, with 14 bases between. CDR1 is SGHDN and CDR2 is FVKESK in the germline V gene. The CDR3 reads CASSQGLRSGGANVLTF. Here the CDR3 DNA reads TGTGCCAGCAGCCAAGGACTTCGCTCGGGCGGGGCCAACGTCCTGACTTTC.

The CDR3: CASSLGPASGGFNEQFF. For the CDR3, the DNA is TGTGCCAGCAGCTTAGGTCCCGCTAGCGGGGGATTCAATGAGCAGTTCTTC. This chain connects TRBV11-2 to TRBJ2-1, with TRBD2 matching 10 bases. Germline loops: CDR1 SGHAT, CDR2 FQNNGV. V lost 1 base and J lost 6; bases outside the gene matches: 9. The CDR3 has 17 residues.

Turning to this clonotype: One end of the junction is discordant with germline, which a read error may explain. This chain connects TRBV25-1 to TRBJ2-3; perhaps TRBD2 as D (7 bases). Germline V gene sequence: CDR1 MGHDK, CDR2 SYGVNS. The CDR3 is 17 amino acids. As DNA, the CDR3 is TGTGCCGGCAGGAACCCTACGGCGGGGGCCCAAAGAAATACGCAGTATTTT. Protein sequence: CAGRNPTAGAQRNTQYF.

The sample holds a few counts of this clonotype. CDR3 sequence (DNA): TGTGCCAGCAGCAACAAGGACTCGGGGGGCTATGGCTACACCTTC. Residues: CASSNKDSGGYGYTF. The chain combines TRBV21-1 with TRBJ1-2. TRBV21-1 represents a pseudogene. The CDR3 loop spans 15 amino acids.